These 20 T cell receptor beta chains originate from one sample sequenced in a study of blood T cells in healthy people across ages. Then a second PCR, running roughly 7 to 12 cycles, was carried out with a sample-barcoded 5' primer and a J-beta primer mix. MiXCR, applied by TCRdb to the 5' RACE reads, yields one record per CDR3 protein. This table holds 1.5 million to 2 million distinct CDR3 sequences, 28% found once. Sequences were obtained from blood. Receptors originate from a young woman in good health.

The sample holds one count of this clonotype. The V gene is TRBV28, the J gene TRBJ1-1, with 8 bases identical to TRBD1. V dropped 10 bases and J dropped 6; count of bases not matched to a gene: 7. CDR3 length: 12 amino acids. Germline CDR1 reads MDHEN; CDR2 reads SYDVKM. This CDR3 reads CATVRRGPEAFF. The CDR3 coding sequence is TGTGCCACCGTTCGCAGGGGGCCTGAAGCTTTCTTT.

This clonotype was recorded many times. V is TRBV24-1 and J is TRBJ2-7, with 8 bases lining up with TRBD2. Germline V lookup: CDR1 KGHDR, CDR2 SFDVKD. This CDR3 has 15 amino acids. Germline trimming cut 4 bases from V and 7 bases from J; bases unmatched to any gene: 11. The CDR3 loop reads CATSDPRGGLGEQYF. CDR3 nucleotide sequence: TGTGCCACCAGTGACCCCCGGGGGGGTCTGGGAGAGCAGTACTTC.

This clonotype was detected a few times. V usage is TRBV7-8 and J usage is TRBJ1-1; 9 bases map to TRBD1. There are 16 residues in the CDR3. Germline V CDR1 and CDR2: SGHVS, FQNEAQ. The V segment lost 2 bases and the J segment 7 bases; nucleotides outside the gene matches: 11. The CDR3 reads CASSLQVPTGGFEAFF. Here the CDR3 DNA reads TGTGCCAGCAGCTTACAGGTGCCCACAGGGGGCTTTGAAGCTTTCTTT.

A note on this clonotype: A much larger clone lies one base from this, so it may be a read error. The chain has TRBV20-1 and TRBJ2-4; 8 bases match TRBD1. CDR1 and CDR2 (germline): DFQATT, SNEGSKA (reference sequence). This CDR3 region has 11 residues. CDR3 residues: CRAEGQDIQYF. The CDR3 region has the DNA TGCAGGGCTGAGGGACAGGACATTCAGTACTTC.

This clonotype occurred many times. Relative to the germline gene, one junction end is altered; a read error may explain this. This CDR3 is CASSVTGAGANVLTF. CDR3 bases: TGTGCCAGCAGTGTTACAGGGGCCGGGGCCAACGTCCTGACTTTC. The genes are TRBV5-1 and TRBJ2-6, with TRBD1 matching over 7 bases. CDR1 and CDR2 (germline): SGHRS, YFSETQ. The CDR3 sequence is 15 residues long. The full variable domain, completed using reference TRBV5-1 and TRBJ2-6, is KAGVTQTPRYLIKTRGQQVTLSCSPISGHRSVSWYQQTPGQGLQFLFEYFSETQRNKGNFPGRFSGRQFSNSRSEMNVSTLELGDSALYLCASSVTGAGANVLTFGAGSRLTVL.

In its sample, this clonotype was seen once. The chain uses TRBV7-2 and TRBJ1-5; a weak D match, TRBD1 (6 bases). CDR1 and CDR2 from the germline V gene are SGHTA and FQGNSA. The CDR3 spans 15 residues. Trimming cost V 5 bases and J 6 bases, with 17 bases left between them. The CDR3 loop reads CASSLSGGILQPQHF. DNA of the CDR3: TGTGCCAGCAGCCTCTCCGGGGGCATTCTTCAGCCCCAGCATTTT.

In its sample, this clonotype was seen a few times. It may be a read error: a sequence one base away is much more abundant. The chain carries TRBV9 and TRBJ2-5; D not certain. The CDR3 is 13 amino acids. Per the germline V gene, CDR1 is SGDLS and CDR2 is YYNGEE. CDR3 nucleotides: TGTGCCATCAGCCGGAGAAACCAAGAGACCCAGTACTTC. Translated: CAISRRNQETQYF.

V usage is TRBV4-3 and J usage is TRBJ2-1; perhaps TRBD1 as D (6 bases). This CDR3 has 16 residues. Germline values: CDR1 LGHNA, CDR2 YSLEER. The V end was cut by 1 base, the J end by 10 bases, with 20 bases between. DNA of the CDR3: TGCGCCAGCAGCCAAGTGTTTTCGGGCAGGGGCTACGAGCAGTTCTTC. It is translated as CASSQVFSGRGYEQFF.

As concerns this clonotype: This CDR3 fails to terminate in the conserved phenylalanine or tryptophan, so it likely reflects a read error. The CDR3 is CASSPRTGTYEQYC. The CDR3 nucleotides are TGCGCCAGCAGCCCACGAACAGGCACCTACGAGCAGTACTGC. The chain joins TRBV5-1 to TRBJ2-4; the D gene is possibly TRBD1 (5 bases). The DNA end is a closer match to TRBJ2-7, so the J assignment may be wrong. This CDR3 region has 14 residues. CDR1 is SGHRS, CDR2 YFSETQ, per germline.

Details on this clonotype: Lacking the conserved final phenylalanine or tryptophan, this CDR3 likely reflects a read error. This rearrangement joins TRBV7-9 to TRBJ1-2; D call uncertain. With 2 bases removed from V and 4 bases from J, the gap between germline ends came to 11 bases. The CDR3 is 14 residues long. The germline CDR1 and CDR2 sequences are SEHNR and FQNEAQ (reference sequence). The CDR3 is CASSLRQQIYGYTC. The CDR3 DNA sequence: TGTGCCAGCAGCTTAAGGCAACAGATCTATGGCTACACCTGC.

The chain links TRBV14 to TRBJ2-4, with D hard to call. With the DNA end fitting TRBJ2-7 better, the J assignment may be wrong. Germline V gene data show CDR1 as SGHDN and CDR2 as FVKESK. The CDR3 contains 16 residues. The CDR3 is CASSQDSWANLYEQYF. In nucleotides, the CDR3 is TGTGCCAGCAGCCAAGATAGTTGGGCTAATCTGTACGAGCAGTACTTC.

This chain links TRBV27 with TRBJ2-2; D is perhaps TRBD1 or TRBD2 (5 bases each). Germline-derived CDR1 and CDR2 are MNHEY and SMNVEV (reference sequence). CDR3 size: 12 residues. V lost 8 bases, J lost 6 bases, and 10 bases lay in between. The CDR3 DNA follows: TGTGCCAGCGGGACCCTGGCCGGGGAGCTGTTTTTT. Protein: CASGTLAGELFF.

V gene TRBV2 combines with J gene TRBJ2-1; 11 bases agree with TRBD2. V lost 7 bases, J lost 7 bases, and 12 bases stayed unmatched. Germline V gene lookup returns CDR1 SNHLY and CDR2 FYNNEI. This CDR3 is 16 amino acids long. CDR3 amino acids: CASISTGTSGSNEQFF. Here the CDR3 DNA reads TGTGCCAGCATTTCCACCGGGACTAGCGGTTCGAATGAGCAGTTCTTC.

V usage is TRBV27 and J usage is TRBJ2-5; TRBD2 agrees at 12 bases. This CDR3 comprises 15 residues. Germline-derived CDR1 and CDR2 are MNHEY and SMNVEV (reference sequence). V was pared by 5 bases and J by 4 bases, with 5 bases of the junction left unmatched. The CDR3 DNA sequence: TGTGCCAGCAGTCCAAAACTAGCGGGAGGAGAGACCCAGTACTTC. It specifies CASSPKLAGGETQYF.

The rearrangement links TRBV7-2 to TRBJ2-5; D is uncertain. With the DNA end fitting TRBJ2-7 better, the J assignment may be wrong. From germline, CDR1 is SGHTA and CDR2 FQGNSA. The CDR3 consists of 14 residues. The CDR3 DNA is TGTGCCAGCAGCAATAGCTTACTAAACTACGAGCAGTACTTC. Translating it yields CASSNSLLNYEQYF.

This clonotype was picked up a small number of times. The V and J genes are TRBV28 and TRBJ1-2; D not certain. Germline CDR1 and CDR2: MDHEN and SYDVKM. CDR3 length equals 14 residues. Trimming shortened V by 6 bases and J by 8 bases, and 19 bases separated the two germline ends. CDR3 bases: TGTGCCAGCAGGAGGACTGGGGTGAAGGAAGGCTACACCTTC. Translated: CASRRTGVKEGYTF.

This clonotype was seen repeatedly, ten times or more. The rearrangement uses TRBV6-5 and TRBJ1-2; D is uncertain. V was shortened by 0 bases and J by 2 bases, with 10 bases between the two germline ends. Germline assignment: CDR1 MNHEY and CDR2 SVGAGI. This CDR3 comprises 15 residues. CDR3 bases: TGTGCCAGCAGTTACTCGATGGTACAGAACTATGGCTACACCTTC. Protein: CASSYSMVQNYGYTF.

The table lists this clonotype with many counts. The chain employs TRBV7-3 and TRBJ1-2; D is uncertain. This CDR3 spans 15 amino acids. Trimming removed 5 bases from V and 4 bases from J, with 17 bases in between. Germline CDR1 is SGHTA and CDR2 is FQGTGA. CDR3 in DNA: TGTGCCAGCAGCCCAGGCCGGGAAGGATTCTATGGCTACACCTTC. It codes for CASSPGREGFYGYTF.

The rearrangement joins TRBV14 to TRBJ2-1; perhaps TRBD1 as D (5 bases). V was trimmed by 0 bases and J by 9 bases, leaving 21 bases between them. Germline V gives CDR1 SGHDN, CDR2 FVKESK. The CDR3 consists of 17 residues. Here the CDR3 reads CASSQDWGTLTAVEQFF. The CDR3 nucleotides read TGTGCCAGCAGCCAAGATTGGGGCACACTGACTGCGGTTGAGCAGTTCTTC.

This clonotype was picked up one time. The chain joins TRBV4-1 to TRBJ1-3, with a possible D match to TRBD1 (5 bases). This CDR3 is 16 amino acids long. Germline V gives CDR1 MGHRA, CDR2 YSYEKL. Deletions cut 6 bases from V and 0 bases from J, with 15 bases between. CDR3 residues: CASSAPTDFSGNTIYF. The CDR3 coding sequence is TGCGCCAGCAGTGCTCCGACAGACTTCTCTGGAAACACCATATATTTT.